The rows below give T cell receptor beta chains drawn from one sample of a study of cytomegalovirus exposure and HLA in healthy donors. TCRdb's copy holds only in-frame clones and misses some; the assay was immunoSEQ multiplex PCR. The sample has about 160,000 clones; about two thirds are singletons. Sequencing input: PBMCs. These receptors all come from a woman between 25 and 40 years old in good health and CMV-seronegative. The CDR3 runs from the conserved cysteine through the conserved F or W. The D gene is left open where the match is weak. Not every row has a clone size; where given, it reads once, few, many or a size class.

CDR3 protein	CDR3 DNA	D gene	V gene	J gene	clone size
CASFGRYLAALGETQYF	TGTGCCAGCTTCGGAAGGTACCTAGCGGCGCTGGGAGAGACCCAGTACTTC	TRBD2	TRBV7-8	TRBJ2-5	few
CASSLERSFGNTIYF	TGTGCCAGCAGCTTGGAGAGGTCCTTTGGAAACACCATATATTTT	-	TRBV5-8	TRBJ1-3	few
CASSAWDRGNYGYTF	TGTGCCAGCAGCGCTTGGGACAGGGGAAACTATGGCTACACCTTC	TRBD1	TRBV7-3	TRBJ1-2	-
CAWTSGWADTQYF	TGTGCCTGGACTAGCGGGTGGGCAGATACGCAGTATTTT	TRBD2	TRBV30	TRBJ2-3	-
CASSSREAFF	TGTGCCAGCAGTTCGCGGGAAGCTTTCTTT	-	TRBV6-5	TRBJ1-1	-
CASSLGRANGYTF	TGTGCCAGCAGTTTAGGGAGGGCAAATGGCTACACCTTC	-	TRBV27	TRBJ1-2	-
CAISAANSNYGYTF	TGTGCCATCAGCGCGGCCAATTCTAACTATGGCTACACCTTC	-	TRBV10-3	TRBJ1-2	few
CSVATGTGDQPQHF	TGCAGCGTGGCTACCGGGACAGGGGATCAGCCCCAGCATTTT	TRBD1	TRBV29-1	TRBJ1-5	-
CASSSPGRDMNTEAFF	TGTGCCAGCAGCTCTCCGGGACGGGACATGAACACTGAAGCTTTCTTT	-	TRBV5-4	TRBJ1-1	-
CASSLGQTEAFF	TGTGCCAGCAGCCTGGGACAGACTGAAGCTTTCTTT	TRBD1	TRBV6-5	TRBJ1-1	-
CASSPKTVNTGELFF	TGTGCCAGCTCACCAAAGACAGTCAACACCGGGGAGCTGTTTTTT	-	TRBV18	TRBJ2-2	-
CASSRDRANEQYF	TGTGCCAGCTCCCGTGACAGGGCCAACGAGCAGTACTTC	TRBD1	TRBV18	TRBJ2-7	-
CVSSHSTGTFGDGYTF	TGTGTCAGCAGCCATTCCACCGGGACTTTCGGGGATGGCTACACCTTC	-	TRBV4-2	TRBJ1-2	-
CASSRTNRETNYGYTF	TGTGCCAGCAGCCGAACTAACAGGGAGACTAACTATGGCTACACCTTC	-	TRBV5-6	TRBJ1-2	-
CASSPYTTGNTEAFF	TGTGCCAGCAGCCCGTATACGACAGGGAACACTGAAGCTTTCTTT	-	TRBV13	TRBJ1-1	-
CASSQEPAERTEAFF	TGCGCCAGCAGCCAAGAACCGGCAGAGAGGACTGAAGCTTTCTTT	-	TRBV4-3	TRBJ1-1	few
CASSVGLGRERYNEQFF	TGTGCCAGCAGCGTAGGGTTGGGGCGGGAGAGGTATAATGAGCAGTTCTTC	TRBD2	TRBV9	TRBJ2-1	few
CASIPDRVNTEAFF	TGTGCCAGTATCCCAGACAGGGTGAACACTGAAGCTTTCTTT	TRBD1	TRBV19	TRBJ1-1	few
CATHRGGADTQYF	TGTGCCACCCACAGGGGAGGTGCAGATACGCAGTATTTT	-	TRBV6-5	TRBJ2-3	-
CASRPYEVLYEQYF	TGTGCCAGCAGGCCCTATGAGGTCCTCTACGAGCAGTACTTC	-	TRBV27	TRBJ2-7	-
CASTRGPPQGDTEAFF	TGTGCCAGCACCAGGGGGCCCCCGCAGGGGGACACTGAAGCTTTCTTT	TRBD1	TRBV5-4	TRBJ1-1	few
CASSLEGQGSGELFF	TGTGCCAGCAGCTTAGAGGGACAGGGGTCCGGGGAGCTGTTTTTT	TRBD1	TRBV7-9	TRBJ2-2	-
CASSLWSDRVYGYTF	TGTGCCAGCAGTTTATGGTCAGACAGGGTCTATGGCTACACCTTC	TRBD1	TRBV27	TRBJ1-2	-
CASSSRGDTYEKLFF	TGTGCCAGCAGCTCGAGAGGGGACACGTATGAAAAACTGTTTTTT	-	TRBV5-8	TRBJ1-4	few
CASSLGAGANTGELFF	TGTGCCAGCAGTTTAGGAGCGGGAGCGAACACCGGGGAGCTGTTTTTT	TRBD2	TRBV28	TRBJ2-2	-
CASSQDRDRAVIQYF	TGCGCCAGCAGCCAAGACCGGGACAGGGCAGTCATTCAGTACTTC	TRBD1	TRBV4-3	TRBJ2-4	-
CASSEDTGDNQPQHF	TGTGCCAGCAGTGAAGATACAGGAGATAATCAGCCCCAGCATTTT	-	TRBV6-1	TRBJ1-5	-
CASSLSTSREGQFF	TGTGCCAGCAGCTTAAGTACTAGCAGGGAAGGGCAGTTCTTC	-	TRBV7-3	TRBJ2-1	-
CASSLAGPYEQYF	TGTGCCAGCAGCTTGGCGGGTCCCTACGAGCAGTACTTC	-	TRBV5-4	TRBJ2-7	-
CASSLGLAGESYEQYF	TGTGCCAGCAGCTTAGGACTAGCGGGAGAGTCCTACGAGCAGTACTTC	TRBD2	TRBV13	TRBJ2-7	once
CASSRDSSYNEQFF	TGTGCCAGCAGCCGGGACAGCTCCTACAATGAGCAGTTCTTC	TRBD1	TRBV7-2	TRBJ2-1	once
CASSLGGGSGLGYTF	TGTGCCAGCAGCCTTGGTGGAGGGTCGGGCCTTGGCTACACCTTC	-	TRBV7-9	TRBJ1-2	-
CASSSLDLRQPQHF	TGTGCCAGCAGTTCCCTTGACTTGCGGCAGCCCCAGCATTTT	-	TRBV28	TRBJ1-5	few
CAWSSTGGAETLHF	TGTGCCTGGAGTTCCACAGGGGGCGCGGAGACCCTCCACTTT	TRBD1	TRBV30	TRBJ1-6	-
CASSPRMNTEAFF	TGTGCCAGCAGCCCGAGAATGAACACTGAAGCTTTCTTT	-	TRBV5-5	TRBJ1-1	-
CASSIRLPGTFMNTEAFF	TGTGCCAGTAGTATACGTCTTCCCGGGACTTTTATGAACACTGAAGCTTTCTTT	-	TRBV19	TRBJ1-1	once
CASSQVRERTGELFF	TGTGCCAGCAGCCAAGTGCGGGAGAGGACCGGGGAGCTGTTTTTT	TRBD2	TRBV14	TRBJ2-2	-
CASSPGTGDDYGYTF	TGTGCCAGCAGTCCGGGGACAGGGGACGACTATGGCTACACCTTC	TRBD1	TRBV28	TRBJ1-2	-
CASSLAQRRRETQYF	TGTGCCAGCAGCTTGGCCCAGCGGAGACGGGAGACCCAGTACTTC	-	TRBV5-6	TRBJ2-5	few
CASSLALIREGEKLFF	TGTGCCAGCAGCCTAGCCCTCATCCGAGAGGGTGAAAAACTGTTTTTT	-	TRBV4-2	TRBJ1-4	-
CASSLDEVTNTGELFF	TGCGCCAGCAGCTTGGACGAGGTCACTAACACCGGGGAGCTGTTTTTT	-	TRBV5-1	TRBJ2-2	-
CASSKTGTSNQPQHF	TGTGCCAGCAGCAAAACAGGGACCAGCAATCAGCCCCAGCATTTT	-	TRBV7-2	TRBJ1-5	few
CATSRRGTDGYTF	TGTGCCACCAGCAGAAGAGGGACAGATGGCTACACCTTC	TRBD1	TRBV15	TRBJ1-2	-
CASSPEGADGYTF	TGTGCCAGCAGCCCGGAGGGGGCGGATGGCTACACCTTC	TRBD1	TRBV9	TRBJ1-2	once
CRTGPSGNTIYF	TGCCGAACAGGTCCCTCTGGAAACACCATATATTTT	-	TRBV5-8	TRBJ1-3	-
CASSSDYSPLHF	TGTGCCAGCAGTTCAGACTATTCACCCCTCCACTTT	-	TRBV28	TRBJ1-6	-